Presented here are 13 T cell receptor beta chains from one specimen sequenced in a study of blood T cell repertoires in COVID-19. Data came from immunoSEQ multiplex PCR; TCRdb stores just in-frame clones and leaves some out. The profile covers about 110,000 clones, with roughly 85% appearing a single time and 16% taken by the ten largest. Sequenced material: peripheral blood. These TCRs come from a woman of 80 years or more with active or convalescent COVID-19.

This CDR3 reads CASSSHRAGYTF. DNA for the CDR3: TGTGCCAGCAGTTCCCACAGGGCCGGCTACACCTTC. J is TRBJ1-2 and V is TRBV6-5; D possibly corresponds to TRBD1 (6 bases). In germline, CDR1 is MNHEY, CDR2 SVGAGI. V gave up 4 bases and J gave up 8 bases, with 11 bases separating them. The CDR3 is 12 residues long.

The V call is TRBV10-3, the J call TRBJ2-5; D perhaps matches TRBD1 (5 bases). Germline assignment: CDR1 ENHRY and CDR2 SYGVKD. Trimming cost V 2 bases and J 0 bases, with 13 bases left between them. The CDR3 runs 16 residues. The CDR3 DNA reads as TGTGCCATCAGTGAGCGGCAGGGTGGGTACCAAGAGACCCAGTACTTC. It translates to CAISERQGGYQETQYF.

CDR3 protein: CASGRLAGRRTETQYF. CDR3 nucleotides: TGTGCCAGCGGAAGACTAGCGGGGAGGCGGACCGAGACCCAGTACTTC. The chain employs TRBV5-6 and TRBJ2-5, with TRBD2 matching over 11 bases. The CDR3 extends over 16 amino acids. Germline-derived CDR1 and CDR2 are SGHDT and YYEEEE. After removal of 7 bases from V and 5 bases from J, the junction contained 13 bases not matched to a gene.

The genes are TRBV5-4 and TRBJ2-2; 10 nucleotides line up with TRBD2. Per the germline V gene, CDR1 is SGHNT and CDR2 is YYREEE (reference sequence). Trimming removed 4 bases from V and 4 bases from J; junction bases left unmatched: 4. The CDR3 runs 15 residues. Here the CDR3 reads CASSKWTSGTGELFF. The CDR3 coding sequence is TGTGCCAGCAGCAAATGGACTAGCGGCACCGGGGAGCTGTTTTTT.

The V call is TRBV10-3, the J call TRBJ1-2; TRBD1 matches at 9 bases. Germline values: CDR1 ENHRY, CDR2 SYGVKD. V lost 6 bases and J lost 2; bases outside the gene matches: 10. The CDR3 consists of 16 residues. CDR3 in amino acids: CAISRIRTGANYGYTF. Here the CDR3 DNA reads TGTGCCATCAGCCGAATCAGGACAGGGGCCAACTATGGCTACACCTTC.

V is TRBV9 and J is TRBJ2-1; the match to TRBD2 covers 7 bases. This CDR3 comprises 16 residues. V trimming: 0 bases; J trimming: 3 bases; junction bases outside the gene matches: 6. Per the germline V gene, CDR1 is SGDLS and CDR2 is YYNGEE. This chain's CDR3 is CASSVGGGSVYNEQFF. CDR3 bases: TGTGCCAGCAGCGTAGGGGGCGGGAGTGTCTACAATGAGCAGTTCTTC.

The chain combines TRBV6-2 or TRBV6-3 with TRBJ2-3; D might be TRBD2 (6 bases). Germline V gene data show CDR1 as MNHEY and CDR2 as SVGEGT. The CDR3 contains 13 residues. Trimming shortened V by 6 bases and J by 3 bases, and 10 bases separated the two germline ends. The CDR3 DNA sequence: TGTGCCAGCAGCCTGGGACTTACAGATACGCAGTATTTT. Translating it yields CASSLGLTDTQYF.

V gene TRBV7-2 combines with J gene TRBJ2-1; 10 bases agree with TRBD1. This CDR3 has 17 residues. V lost 5 bases, J lost 9 bases, and 16 bases stayed unmatched. In germline, CDR1 is SGHTA, CDR2 FQGNSA. In DNA form, the CDR3 reads TGTGCCAGCAGCCCTAGGGTCCGGGACAGGGGCTTTGGTGAGCAGTTCTTC. Protein product: CASSPRVRDRGFGEQFF. Full variable domain (missing parts from reference TRBV7-2 and TRBJ2-1): GAGVSQSPSNKVTEKGKDVELRCDPISGHTALYWYRQSLGQGLEFLIYFQGNSAPDKSGLPSDRFSAERTGGSVSTLTIQRTQQEDSAVYLCASSPRVRDRGFGEQFFGPGTRLTVL.

The chain employs TRBV2 and TRBJ2-2; the D is unclear. Germline assignment: CDR1 SNHLY and CDR2 FYNNEI. The CDR3 extends over 14 amino acids. The V end was cut by 7 bases, the J end by 4 bases, with 13 bases between. The CDR3 is CASTVETGTGELFF. CDR3 nucleotides: TGTGCCAGCACTGTGGAGACGGGCACCGGGGAGCTGTTTTTT.

The chain combines TRBV7-8 with TRBJ2-7; TRBD2 agrees at 9 bases. The germline V gene encodes CDR1 SGHVS and CDR2 FQNEAQ. The CDR3 has 16 residues. Losses at the gene ends were 5 bases for V and 5 bases for J; bases not matched to a gene: 13. The CDR3 DNA reads TGTGCCAGCAGCATTTATATTAGCGGGAGTAACGACGAGCAGTACTTC. Residues: CASSIYISGSNDEQYF. Complete variable domain (other parts from reference TRBV7-8 and TRBJ2-7): GAGVSQSPRYKVAKRGQDVALRCDPISGHVSLFWYQQALGQGPEFLTYFQNEAQLDKSGLPSDRFFAERPEGSVSTLKIQRTQQEDSAVYLCASSIYISGSNDEQYFGPGTRLTVT.

The chain joins TRBV11-1 to TRBJ1-1, with 7 nucleotides matching TRBD1. CDR3 length equals 14 residues. V lost 2 bases, J lost 6 bases, and 6 bases stayed unmatched. Germline CDR1 is SGHAT and CDR2 is FQDESV (reference sequence). CDR3 nucleotide sequence: TGTGCCAGCAGCTTAAGGTCAGGGGGACCTGAAGCTTTCTTT. Amino acid sequence: CASSLRSGGPEAFF.

The rearrangement joins TRBV7-9 to TRBJ1-2; TRBD1 might be the D (6 bases). The germline CDR1 and CDR2 sequences are SEHNR and FQNEAQ (reference sequence). The CDR3 is made up of 12 amino acids. The V and J ends lost 5 bases and 6 bases respectively, with 10 bases between them. The DNA for the CDR3 is TGTGCCAGCAGCACAGGGACCGATGGCTACACCTTC. Protein product: CASSTGTDGYTF.

This clone was recorded a few times. This rearrangement joins TRBV28 to TRBJ1-4; D gene uncertain. V was trimmed by 6 bases and J by 3 bases, leaving 14 bases between them. This CDR3 is built from 15 residues. Germline-derived CDR1 and CDR2 are MDHEN and SYDVKM. The CDR3, as DNA: TGTGCCAGCAGCATAAGAGTGGCGGCTAATGAAAAACTGTTTTTT. Protein product: CASSIRVAANEKLFF.